Shown below are 26 T cell receptor beta chains from a single sample sequenced in a study of a mutant IDH1 vaccine in newly diagnosed glioma. TCRdb's copy holds only in-frame clones and misses some; the assay was immunoSEQ multiplex PCR. Among over 50,000 clones listed, 85% to 90% were seen once. Specified time point: week 5, during vaccination. The investigators gave 300 ug of mutant IDH1 20-mer peptide in each vaccine dose, together with topical imiquimod. What these receptors recognize is not known. This specimen was PBMCs, taken from a glioma patient whose treatment included an IDH1 peptide vaccine. These receptors were obtained from a woman in her 40s with glioma.

This sequence joins TRBV15 and TRBJ1-5; 7 positions agree with TRBD1. Germline V CDR1 and CDR2: LNHNV, YYDKDF (reference sequence). CDR3 length: 18 amino acids. V was pared by 0 bases and J by 2 bases, with 10 bases of the junction left unmatched. CDR3 amino acids: CATSRDLGRQGGNQPQHF. The CDR3 DNA sequence: TGTGCCACCAGCAGAGATCTGGGGAGACAGGGAGGCAATCAGCCCCAGCATTTT. The full variable domain, with the rest looked up from reference TRBV15 and TRBJ1-5, is DAMVIQNPRYQVTQFGKPVTLSCSQTLNHNVMYWYQQKSSQAPKLLFHYYDKDFNNEADTPDNFQSRRPNTSFCFLDIRSPGLGDTAMYLCATSRDLGRQGGNQPQHFGDGTRLSIL.

The chain links TRBV7-2 to TRBJ1-5, with a weak D call TRBD1 (5 bases). The germline V gene has CDR1 SGHTA and CDR2 FQGNSA. V lost 0 bases to trimming and J lost 5 bases, with 8 bases between them. The length of the CDR3 is 14 residues. DNA of the CDR3: TGTGCCAGCAGCTTAGCGGCAGGGTATCAGCCCCAGCATTTT. It specifies CASSLAAGYQPQHF.

The chain recombines TRBV29-1 with TRBJ1-5; the D gene is possibly TRBD1 (6 bases). Per germline, CDR1 SQVTM and CDR2 ANQGSEA. The CDR3 runs 13 residues. Trimming removed 4 bases at V and 7 bases at J, with 14 bases between. The CDR3, as DNA: TGCAGCGTTGCCTGGGGGCGTAGGCAGCCCCAGCATTTT. Its translation is CSVAWGRRQPQHF.

The chain recombines TRBV19 with TRBJ1-5, with a tentative D call TRBD1 (5 bases). V was cut by 5 bases and J by 4 bases, with 9 bases left in between. Germline V CDR1 and CDR2: LNHDA, SQIVND (reference sequence). This CDR3 has 13 residues. The CDR3 DNA sequence: TGTGCCAGTAGTCAAGGGGCGAATCAGCCCCAGCATTTT. This gives the protein CASSQGANQPQHF.

The chain carries TRBV7-9 and TRBJ2-5, with TRBD2 as a possible D gene (5 bases). In germline, CDR1 is SEHNR, CDR2 FQNEAQ (reference sequence). V lost 0 bases to trimming and J lost 6 bases, with 14 bases between them. The CDR3 extends over 15 amino acids. The CDR3 region is CASSLADRLAQTQYF. CDR3 coding DNA: TGTGCCAGCAGCTTAGCGGACCGATTAGCGCAGACCCAGTACTTC.

The CDR3 sequence: CASSPGYDRGAFYEQYF. The DNA of the CDR3 is TGTGCCAGCAGCCCCGGCTACGACAGGGGGGCTTTCTACGAGCAGTACTTC. V usage is TRBV5-6 and J usage is TRBJ2-7, with 9 bases identical to TRBD1. Germline loops: CDR1 SGHDT, CDR2 YYEEEE. The CDR3 runs to 17 residues. The trim removed 4 bases at V and 3 bases at J, leaving 14 bases unmatched.

The chain employs TRBV27 and TRBJ1-1; D is unclear. The CDR3 is made up of 13 amino acids. CDR1 is MNHEY and CDR2 is SMNVEV in the germline V gene (reference sequence). Trimming stripped 1 base from V and 3 bases from J, with 6 bases between. CDR3 residues: CASSLYYDTEAFF. The CDR3 DNA reads TGTGCCAGCAGTTTATACTACGACACTGAAGCTTTCTTT.

This chain connects TRBV11-2 to TRBJ1-4; 9 nucleotides match TRBD1. The V segment lost 4 bases and the J segment 8 bases; nucleotides outside the gene matches: 5. Per germline, CDR1 SGHAT and CDR2 FQNNGV. The length of the CDR3 is 14 residues. This CDR3 reads CASSSDRGKEKLFF. In nucleotides, the CDR3 is TGTGCCAGCAGCTCAGACAGGGGGAAGGAAAAACTGTTTTTT.

The chain recombines TRBV10-3 with TRBJ1-6; TRBD1 agrees at 7 bases. V was pared by 9 bases and J by 15 bases, with 17 bases of the junction left unmatched. The CDR3 runs 14 residues. CDR1 and CDR2 (germline): ENHRY, SYGVKD. The CDR3 sequence: CAIKVGTADDRLHF. In DNA form, the CDR3 reads TGTGCCATTAAAGTCGGGACAGCTGATGATCGCCTCCACTTT.

The chain carries TRBV25-1 and TRBJ2-7; D unresolved. From germline, CDR1 is MGHDK and CDR2 SYGVNS. V was cut by 6 bases and J by 3 bases, with 9 bases left in between. The length of the CDR3 is 12 residues. The CDR3 DNA reads TGTGCCAGCAGCAAGGGAAGCTACGAGCAGTACTTC. Its protein product is CASSKGSYEQYF.

This clone has only a few counts. The chain recombines TRBV6-5 with TRBJ1-1; D remains ambiguous. The CDR3 runs 13 residues. Germline V CDR1 and CDR2: MNHEY, SVGAGI. V was clipped by 5 bases and J by 2 bases, with 9 bases between them. The CDR3 nucleotides read TGTGCCAGCAGTCTAGTAGAAAACACTGAAGCTTTCTTT. This gives the protein CASSLVENTEAFF.

The J gene is TRBJ1-1, the V gene TRBV2, with a possible D match to TRBD1 (5 bases). The CDR3 has 15 residues. V gave up 4 bases and J gave up 5 bases, with 17 bases separating them. Per the germline V gene, CDR1 is SNHLY and CDR2 is FYNNEI. CDR3 region: CASSGRSRASTEAFF. CDR3 coding DNA: TGTGCCAGCAGTGGACGGAGCAGGGCGAGTACTGAAGCTTTCTTT. Supplemented by reference TRBV2 and TRBJ1-1, the full variable domain reads EPEVTQTPSHQVTQMGQEVILRCVPISNHLYFYWYRQILGQKVEFLVSFYNNEISEKSEIFDDQFSVERPDGSNFTLKIRSTKLEDSAMYFCASSGRSRASTEAFFGQGTRLTVV.

The CDR3 nucleotides read TGTGCCAGCAGGATACAGGGGGACGGGAGCAATCAGCCCCAGCATTTT. It yields the protein CASRIQGDGSNQPQHF. The gene calls are TRBV7-4 and TRBJ1-5, with 8 nucleotides matching TRBD1. The CDR3 length is 16 residues. CDR1 is SGHVT and CDR2 is SQSDAQ in the germline V gene. After removal of 6 bases from V and 1 base from J, the junction contained 8 bases not matched to a gene.

Only one count was recorded for this clone. This sequence joins TRBV11-2 and TRBJ2-7; 9 positions agree with TRBD1. Germline V gene sequence: CDR1 SGHAT, CDR2 FQNNGV. J gave up 7 bases and V 1 base, and 5 bases lay outside the gene matches. CDR3 length: 14 residues. The CDR3 is CASSLVQGAAEQYF. The CDR3, as DNA: TGTGCCAGCAGCTTAGTACAGGGGGCCGCGGAGCAGTACTTC.

The V and J genes are TRBV25-1 and TRBJ2-3, with a tentative D call TRBD1 (5 bases). V lost 4 bases and J 4 bases, leaving 18 bases between the germline ends. The germline CDR1 and CDR2 sequences are MGHDK and SYGVNS. The CDR3 has 16 amino acids. Here the CDR3 reads CASSAWTSQGADTQYF. Here the CDR3 DNA reads TGTGCCAGCAGTGCCTGGACATCCCAAGGGGCAGATACGCAGTATTTT.

The chain carries TRBV4-1 and TRBJ1-3; TRBD1 agrees at 7 bases. CDR1 is MGHRA and CDR2 is YSYEKL in the germline V gene. The length of the CDR3 is 16 residues. Losses at the gene ends were 2 bases for V and 0 bases for J; bases not matched to a gene: 4. This chain's CDR3 is CASSQPTGDSGNTIYF. For the CDR3, the DNA is TGCGCCAGCAGCCAACCCACAGGGGACTCTGGAAACACCATATATTTT.

V and J are TRBV6-6 and TRBJ2-1; 7 bases are a match to TRBD2. V was pared by 0 bases and J by 3 bases, with 2 bases of the junction left unmatched. CDR1 MNHNY and CDR2 SVGAGI come from the germline V gene (reference sequence). This CDR3 region has 15 residues. The CDR3: CASSYSLAVYNEQFF. The CDR3, as DNA: TGTGCCAGCAGTTACTCTCTAGCGGTCTACAATGAGCAGTTCTTC.

The chain has TRBV4-1 and TRBJ1-1, with a tentative D call TRBD1 (5 bases). Germline CDR1 MGHRA, CDR2 YSYEKL. This CDR3 spans 15 amino acids. V was cut by 4 bases and J by 4 bases, with 16 bases left in between. This CDR3 reads CASSPHPPGRTEAFF. The DNA for the CDR3 is TGCGCCAGCAGCCCCCACCCCCCGGGGCGCACTGAAGCTTTCTTT.

This chain uses TRBV5-6 with TRBJ1-1; D unresolved. The CDR3 contains 14 residues. V was cut by 1 base and J by 4 bases, with 11 bases left in between. Germline values: CDR1 SGHDT, CDR2 YYEEEE. The CDR3 sequence: CASSLTRAGTEAFF. The CDR3 nucleotides read TGTGCCAGCAGCTTGACGAGGGCGGGCACTGAAGCTTTCTTT.

V usage is TRBV2 and J usage is TRBJ1-4; TRBD1 is a possible D gene (6 bases). V shed 4 bases and J shed 4 bases, with 10 bases lying between them. Germline CDR1 and CDR2: SNHLY and FYNNEI. CDR3 length: 14 residues. Written as DNA, the CDR3 is TGTGCCAGCAGTGTCGTCAGGGGTAATGAAAAACTGTTTTTT. It encodes CASSVVRGNEKLFF.

The gene calls are TRBV29-1 and TRBJ2-7, with 10 bases identical to TRBD1. Unmatched junction bases numbered 11, after V lost 8 bases and J lost 7 bases. The CDR3 is 13 amino acids. Looked up from germline, CDR1 is SQVTM and CDR2 is ANQGSEA. The CDR3 DNA reads as TGCAGCACCCGGACAGGGGGGATAGGGGAGCAGTACTTC. This translates into CSTRTGGIGEQYF.

The chain joins TRBV2 to TRBJ1-3; 7 nucleotides line up with TRBD1. The germline CDR1 and CDR2 sequences are SNHLY and FYNNEI. The CDR3 contains 17 residues. J gave up 0 bases and V 6 bases, and 11 bases lay outside the gene matches. CDR3: CASRGTAQNPSGNTIYF. CDR3 DNA: TGTGCCAGCAGGGGGACAGCCCAAAATCCCTCTGGAAACACCATATATTTT.

This sequence joins TRBV9 and TRBJ2-2; D gene ambiguous. Germline CDR1 is SGDLS and CDR2 is YYNGEE. The V and J ends lost 0 bases and 1 base respectively, with 4 bases between them. The CDR3 spans 14 residues. CDR3 in DNA: TGTGCCAGCAGCGTAGTCCAGAACACCGGGGAGCTGTTTTTT. It yields the protein CASSVVQNTGELFF.

The chain links TRBV29-1 to TRBJ1-2, with a possible D match to TRBD1 (5 bases). The CDR3 spans 14 residues. Looked up from germline, CDR1 is SQVTM and CDR2 is ANQGSEA. The V and J ends lost 5 bases and 3 bases respectively, with 16 bases between them. CDR3 bases: TGCAGCGTTACATCCTTCGACAGTTACTATGGCTACACCTTC. It is translated as CSVTSFDSYYGYTF.

The V gene is TRBV30, the J gene TRBJ2-2; D uncertain. CDR3 length: 12 amino acids. The V end lost 8 bases, the J end lost 5 bases, and 12 bases lay between the germline ends. Germline V lookup: CDR1 GTSNPN, CDR2 SVGIG (reference sequence). CDR3 amino acids: CARDSPTGELFF. The CDR3 bases are TGTGCCAGAGACTCGCCAACCGGGGAGCTGTTTTTT.

The chain joins TRBV2 to TRBJ1-2; no definite D call. The CDR3 has 14 residues. Trimming shortened V by 1 base and J by 5 bases, and 11 bases separated the two germline ends. Germline V gene sequence: CDR1 SNHLY, CDR2 FYNNEI. In nucleotides, the CDR3 is TGTGCCAGCAGTGAAGACGGAGCTCGGTATGGCTACACCTTC. Protein: CASSEDGARYGYTF.